The clone carrying this T cell receptor beta chain came up a few times. Its matching antigen is unknown. The assay was immunoSEQ multiplex PCR, and TCRdb's table has in-frame clones only and misses some. The sample lists about 180,000 clones, 85% to 90% occurring once. The CDR3 loop spans 17 amino acids. Germline CDR1 is SGHTA and CDR2 is FQGTGA. The trim removed 5 bases at V and 0 bases at J, leaving 10 bases unmatched. This record belongs to a study of T cell responses to AZD1222 COVID-19 vaccine. Study observations and caveats: Rises in breadth and depth of Spike-specific TCRs came after two AZD1222 doses. Females outnumbered males among donors, who were mostly white British; clonal diversity was possibly underestimated. Baseline serology detected seropositivity in only a handful of AZD1222 recipients.

The chain recombines TRBV7-3 with TRBJ2-3; 8 bases align to TRBD2. The receptor's source is an adult who received the AZD1222 COVID-19 vaccine. Here the sequenced sample was peripheral blood, taken 28 days after the second AZD1222 dose. The CDR3 loop reads CASSPHGRGASTDTQYF. The CDR3 DNA sequence: TGTGCCAGCAGCCCGCACGGGCGGGGGGCGAGCACAGATACGCAGTATTTT.